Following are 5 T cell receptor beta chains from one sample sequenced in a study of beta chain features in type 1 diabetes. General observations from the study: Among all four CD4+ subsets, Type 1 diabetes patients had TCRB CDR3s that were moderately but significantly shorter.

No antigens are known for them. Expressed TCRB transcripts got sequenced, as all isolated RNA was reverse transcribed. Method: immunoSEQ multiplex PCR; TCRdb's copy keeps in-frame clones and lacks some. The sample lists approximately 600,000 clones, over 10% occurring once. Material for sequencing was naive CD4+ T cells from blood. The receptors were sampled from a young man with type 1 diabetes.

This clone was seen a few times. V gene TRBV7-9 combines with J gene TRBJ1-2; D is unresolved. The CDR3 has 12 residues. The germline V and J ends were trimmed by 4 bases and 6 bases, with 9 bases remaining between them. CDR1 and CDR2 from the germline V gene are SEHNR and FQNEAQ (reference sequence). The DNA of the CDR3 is TGTGCCAGCAGCTCGAACGGTGATGGCTACACCTTC. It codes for CASSSNGDGYTF.

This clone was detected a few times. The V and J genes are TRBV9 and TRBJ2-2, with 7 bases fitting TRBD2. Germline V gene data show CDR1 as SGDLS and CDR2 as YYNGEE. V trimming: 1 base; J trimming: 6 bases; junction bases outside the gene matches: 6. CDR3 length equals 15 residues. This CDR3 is CASSVMGGGPGELFF. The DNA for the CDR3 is TGTGCCAGCAGCGTAATGGGCGGGGGACCCGGGGAGCTGTTTTTT. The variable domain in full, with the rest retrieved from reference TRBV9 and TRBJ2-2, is DSGVTQTPKHLITATGQRVTLRCSPRSGDLSVYWYQQSLDQGLQFLIQYYNGEERAKGNILERFSAQQFPDLHSELNLSSLELGDSALYFCASSVMGGGPGELFFGEGSRLTVL.

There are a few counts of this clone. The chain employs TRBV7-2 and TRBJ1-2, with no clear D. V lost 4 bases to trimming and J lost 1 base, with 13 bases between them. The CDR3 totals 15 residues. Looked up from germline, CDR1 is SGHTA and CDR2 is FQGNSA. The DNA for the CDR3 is TGTGCCAGCAGCTCCGGACGGATTCTTAACTATGGCTACACCTTC. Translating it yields CASSSGRILNYGYTF. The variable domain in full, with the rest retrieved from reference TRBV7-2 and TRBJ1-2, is GAGVSQSPSNKVTEKGKDVELRCDPISGHTALYWYRQSLGQGLEFLIYFQGNSAPDKSGLPSDRFSAERTGGSVSTLTIQRTQQEDSAVYLCASSSGRILNYGYTFGSGTRLTVV.

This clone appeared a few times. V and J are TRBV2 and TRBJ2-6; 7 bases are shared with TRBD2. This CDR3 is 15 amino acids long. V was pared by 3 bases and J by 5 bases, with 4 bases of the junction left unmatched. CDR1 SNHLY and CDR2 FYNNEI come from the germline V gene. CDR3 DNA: TGTGCCAGCAGTGACGGGGAGGGCTGGGCCAACGTCCTGACTTTC. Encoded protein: CASSDGEGWANVLTF.

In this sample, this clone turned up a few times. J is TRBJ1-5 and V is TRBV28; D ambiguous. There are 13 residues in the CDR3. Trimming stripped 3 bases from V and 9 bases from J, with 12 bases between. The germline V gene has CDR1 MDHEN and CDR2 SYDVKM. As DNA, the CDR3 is TGTGCCAGCAGTTTGGTGGGCGGTGCGCCCCAGCATTTT. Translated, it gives CASSLVGGAPQHF.